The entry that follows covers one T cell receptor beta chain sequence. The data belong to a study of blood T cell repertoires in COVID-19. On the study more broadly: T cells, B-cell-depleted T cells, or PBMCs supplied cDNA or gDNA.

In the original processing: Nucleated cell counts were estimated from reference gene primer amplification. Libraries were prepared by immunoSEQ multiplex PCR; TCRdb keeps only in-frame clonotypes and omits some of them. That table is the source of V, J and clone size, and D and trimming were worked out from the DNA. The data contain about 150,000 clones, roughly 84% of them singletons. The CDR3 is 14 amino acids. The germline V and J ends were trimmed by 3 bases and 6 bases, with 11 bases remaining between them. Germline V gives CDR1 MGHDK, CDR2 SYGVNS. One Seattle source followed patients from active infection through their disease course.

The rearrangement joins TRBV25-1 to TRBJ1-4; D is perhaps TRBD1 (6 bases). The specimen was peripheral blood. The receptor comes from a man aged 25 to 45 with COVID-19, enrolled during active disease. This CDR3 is CASSDSAGDEKLFF. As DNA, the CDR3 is TGTGCCAGCAGTGACTCGGCAGGGGATGAAAAACTGTTTTTT.